This entry lists 11 T cell receptor beta chains sequenced from one sample in a study of blood T cells in healthy people across ages. Next came a second PCR, run for about 7 to 12 cycles, which used a sample-barcoded 5' primer along with a J-beta primer mix. TCRdb ran MiXCR on the 5' RACE reads and lists one entry per CDR3 protein. This table has some 1.8 million distinct CDR3 sequences, more than 35% appearing once. The sample was blood. These receptors came from a human donor in good health.

This chain connects TRBV12-3 or TRBV12-4 to TRBJ2-7, with D maybe TRBD2 (5 bases). CDR3 length: 13 amino acids. V was trimmed by 5 bases and J by 5 bases, leaving 13 bases between them. The CDR3 nucleotides are TGTGCCAGCAGTCCCACTTCTAGCAACGAGCAGTACTTC. Protein product: CASSPTSSNEQYF.

In its sample, this clonotype was seen a few times. This chain connects TRBV25-1 to TRBJ1-2; tentatively, D is TRBD1 (5 bases). V lost 1 base to trimming and J lost 3 bases, with 9 bases between them. The germline V gene has CDR1 MGHDK and CDR2 SYGVNS. This CDR3 spans 14 amino acids. CDR3 bases: TGTGCCAGCAGTGAATCGGGGACGGACTATGGCTACACCTTC. Encoded protein: CASSESGTDYGYTF.

The chain carries TRBV29-1 and TRBJ1-1; D is possibly TRBD1 (5 bases). Germline V gives CDR1 SQVTM, CDR2 ANQGSEA. V gave up 3 bases and J gave up 10 bases, with 15 bases separating them. CDR3 size: 12 residues. The CDR3 DNA reads as TGCAGCGTTGATTCAGGGAGAGGAGTAGCTTTCTTT. Its protein product is CSVDSGRGVAFF. The variable domain in full, with the rest retrieved from reference TRBV29-1 and TRBJ1-1, is SAVISQKPSRDICQRGTSLTIQCQVDSQVTMMFWYRQQPGQSLTLIATANQGSEATYESGFVIDKFPISRPNLTFSTLTVSNMSPEDSSIYLCSVDSGRGVAFFGQGTRLTVV.

The table lists this clonotype with a few counts. The chain joins TRBV4-1 to TRBJ1-2; D possibly corresponds to TRBD1 (5 bases). The CDR3 runs to 16 residues. The V gene lost 8 bases and the J gene lost 6 bases, with 25 bases spanning the gap. CDR1 is MGHRA, CDR2 YSYEKL, per germline. The CDR3 protein is CASGYWGPTEVNGYTF. The CDR3 DNA is TGCGCCAGCGGTTACTGGGGCCCCACAGAGGTAAATGGCTACACCTTC.

This chain links TRBV9 with TRBJ2-7; tentatively, D is TRBD2 (5 bases). The V gene's germline CDR1 is SGDLS and CDR2 YYNGEE. This CDR3 has 13 residues. Trimming stripped 0 bases from V and 5 bases from J, with 9 bases between. CDR3: CASSVASTNEQYF. The CDR3 region has the DNA TGTGCCAGCAGCGTAGCTAGCACAAACGAGCAGTACTTC.

V and J are TRBV5-1 and TRBJ1-1; 9 bases match TRBD1. The length of the CDR3 is 17 residues. Trimming cost V 4 bases and J 2 bases; bases outside gene matches: 12. Per the germline V gene, CDR1 is SGHRS and CDR2 is YFSETQ. The CDR3 nucleotides are TGCGCCAGCAGCCACCCGGGACAGGGAGGCCCCAACACTGAAGCTTTCTTT. Translation gives CASSHPGQGGPNTEAFF.

The rearrangement uses TRBV15 and TRBJ1-1; D may be TRBD1 (6 bases). Trimming took off 2 bases at V and 4 bases at J, with 17 bases between the two ends. CDR3 length equals 16 residues. Germline CDR1 and CDR2: LNHNV and YYDKDF (reference sequence). The CDR3 region is CATSRSTGNPSTEAFF. The DNA for the CDR3 is TGTGCCACCAGCAGATCAACAGGGAATCCTAGCACTGAAGCTTTCTTT.

This clonotype was recorded a few times. V and J are TRBV7-2 and TRBJ1-2, with D possibly being TRBD1 (5 bases). The CDR3 runs 15 residues. V was trimmed by 1 base and J by 2 bases, leaving 11 bases between them. From germline, CDR1 is SGHTA and CDR2 FQGNSA. CDR3 sequence reads: CASSLEGLGNYGYTF. As DNA, the CDR3 is TGTGCCAGCAGCTTAGAGGGGTTAGGAAACTATGGCTACACCTTC.

Note on this clonotype: An end of the junction differs from the germline gene, which may be a read error. V usage is TRBV6-6 and J usage is TRBJ2-6; D is undetermined. Germline values: CDR1 MNHNY, CDR2 SVGAGI (reference sequence). The CDR3 contains 15 residues. The CDR3 protein is CASSYSHSGANVLTF. CDR3 DNA: TGTGCTAGCAGTTATTCCCACTCTGGGGCCAACGTCCTGACTTTC.

This clonotype came up a few times. This chain connects TRBV4-2 to TRBJ2-3; a weak D match, TRBD1 (5 bases). The CDR3 sequence is 15 residues long. Germline CDR1 and CDR2: LGHNA and YNFKEQ. Trimming stripped 4 bases from V and 2 bases from J, with 13 bases between. CDR3 nucleotide sequence: TGTGCCAGCAGCCTCAACAGGATTTCCACAGATACGCAGTATTTT. The encoded protein is CASSLNRISTDTQYF.

A single count supports this clonotype. This chain connects TRBV28 to TRBJ2-5; weak D call: TRBD2 (6 bases). The CDR3 contains 15 residues. Between the trimmed V and J ends, which lost 2 bases and 4 bases, there was a span of 14 bases. Germline CDR1 is MDHEN and CDR2 is SYDVKM. The CDR3 is CASSLPRGAGETQYF. The CDR3 bases are TGTGCCAGCAGTTTACCACGGGGAGCGGGAGAGACCCAGTACTTC.